The 4 T cell receptor beta chains presented below share a single source sample, sequenced in a study of blood T cell repertoires in COVID-19. Here immunoSEQ multiplex PCR was the method, and the copy in TCRdb shows in-frame clones only, minus some. The data hold 180,000 or so clones, with 82% observed a single time. The sequenced sample was PBMCs or T cells enriched from blood (not recorded which). These TCRs come from a man between 45 and 60 years old who had recovered from COVID-19.

This clone was detected a few times. The V and J genes are TRBV7-3 and TRBJ2-1, with D possibly TRBD2 on 6 matching bases. The CDR3 runs to 15 residues. Trimming stripped 3 bases from V and 5 bases from J, with 14 bases between. Looked up from germline, CDR1 is SGHTA and CDR2 is FQGTGA. DNA of the CDR3: TGTGCCAGCAGCTTTAGGCTAGCGCAAAACAATGAGCAGTTCTTC. Amino acids: CASSFRLAQNNEQFF.

This clone was detected a few times. V and J are TRBV30 and TRBJ1-5; the match to TRBD1 covers 8 bases. V lost 3 bases, J lost 4 bases, and 8 bases stayed unmatched. CDR1 and CDR2 from the germline V gene are GTSNPN and SVGIG (reference sequence). This CDR3 spans 15 amino acids. DNA of the CDR3: TGTGCCTGGAGCCGGACAGGGTCTAATAATCAGCCCCAGCATTTT. It translates to CAWSRTGSNNQPQHF.

The chain recombines TRBV5-1 with TRBJ2-7; D tentatively reads TRBD1 or TRBD2 (10 bases each). Trimming took 8 bases from V and 5 from J, leaving 20 bases between them. CDR1 SGHRS and CDR2 YFSETQ come from the germline V gene. This CDR3 has 14 amino acids. This CDR3 is CASSGGTGVDEQYF. Written as DNA, the CDR3 is TGCGCCAGTAGCGGGGGGACAGGGGTGGACGAGCAGTACTTC. Full variable domain (outside the CDR3, taken from reference TRBV5-1 and TRBJ2-7): KAGVTQTPRYLIKTRGQQVTLSCSPISGHRSVSWYQQTPGQGLQFLFEYFSETQRNKGNFPGRFSGRQFSNSRSEMNVSTLELGDSALYLCASSGGTGVDEQYFGPGTRLTVT.

The V and J genes are TRBV2 and TRBJ1-1, with D uncertain. CDR3 length: 12 amino acids. Germline CDR1 SNHLY, CDR2 FYNNEI. V was pared by 7 bases and J by 2 bases, with 8 bases between. CDR3 loop: CASTQFNTEAFF. CDR3 coding DNA: TGTGCCAGCACCCAATTTAACACTGAAGCTTTCTTT. Together with reference TRBV2 and TRBJ1-1, the CDR3 gives the full variable domain: EPEVTQTPSHQVTQMGQEVILRCVPISNHLYFYWYRQILGQKVEFLVSFYNNEISEKSEIFDDQFSVERPDGSNFTLKIRSTKLEDSAMYFCASTQFNTEAFFGQGTRLTVV.